This TCR beta chain emerged from a study of cytomegalovirus exposure and HLA in healthy donors. The germline CDR1 and CDR2 sequences are MNHEY and SVGAGI. Germline trimming cut 5 bases from V and 6 bases from J; bases unmatched to any gene: 11. The CDR3 sequence is 15 residues long. PCR amplification relied on 60 Vbeta primers (plus 13 Jbeta primers). Profiled with immunoSEQ multiplex PCR; TCRdb holds only in-frame clones, not every one. Found here are 130,000 to 150,000 clones, over 60% of them singletons; the top ten hold approximately 2.1%. These donors, healthy bone marrow donors, were studied. The source of this sequence is a man aged 35 to 55 in good health and CMV-seronegative. This chain connects TRBV6-5 to TRBJ1-1; 8 positions agree with TRBD1. Sequenced material: PBMCs. The CDR3 DNA follows: TGTGCCAGCAGTAACGACAGGGGCCCCGGAGCTGAAGCTTTCTTT. As protein: CASSNDRGPGAEAFF.